These 24 T cell receptor beta chains originate from one sample sequenced in a study of identical twins. MiXCR, run by TCRdb on the 5' RACE reads, gives a single entry per CDR3 protein. The table has 460,000 or so distinct CDR3 sequences, approximately 14% seen once. The sample was also reused in another study, on yellow fever vaccine responses in identical twins.

Sequencing was carried out using CD4+ T cells sorted from blood. These receptors originate from a woman younger than 30 in good health.

This clonotype has just a few counts. The chain employs TRBV28 and TRBJ2-3; D possibly uses TRBD1 or TRBD2 (5 bases each). CDR3 size: 14 residues. V lost 5 bases, J lost 4 bases, and 13 bases lay in between. The germline CDR1 and CDR2 sequences are MDHEN and SYDVKM. The CDR3 spells CASSQGPPPDTQYF. As DNA, the CDR3 is TGTGCCAGCAGTCAGGGACCTCCCCCAGATACGCAGTATTTT.

CDR3 DNA: TGTGCCAGCAGCTTGCGTGTAAACTCCTACGAGCAGTACTTC. It yields the protein CASSLRVNSYEQYF. The chain has TRBV5-5 and TRBJ2-7; no clear D gene. Germline loops: CDR1 SGHKS, CDR2 YYEKEE (reference sequence). V lost 1 base and J 0 bases, leaving 8 bases between the germline ends. The CDR3 is 14 residues long.

On this clonotype: Mismatch with germline at one junction end may stem from a read error. The chain is built from TRBV10-3 and TRBJ2-2; 7 nucleotides match TRBD2. Germline V gives CDR1 ENHRY, CDR2 SYGVKD. This CDR3 comprises 15 residues. CDR3 amino acids: CAISERAGSTGKLFF. In DNA form, the CDR3 reads TGTGCCATCAGTGAGCGAGCGGGGTCCACCGGGAAGCTGTTTTTT.

This clonotype was counted a few times. The rearrangement joins TRBV12-3 or TRBV12-4 to TRBJ1-1; D is unresolved. This CDR3 has 13 residues. V was clipped by 3 bases and J by 0 bases, with 5 bases between them. The CDR3 sequence: CASSFWVNTEAFF. CDR3 coding DNA: TGTGCCAGCAGTTTCTGGGTGAACACTGAAGCTTTCTTT.

The V and J genes are TRBV27 and TRBJ2-6; D might be TRBD1 or TRBD2, each matching 5 bases. Germline CDR1 MNHEY, CDR2 SMNVEV (reference sequence). V lost 3 bases, J lost 2 bases, and 20 bases lay in between. The CDR3 consists of 19 residues. The CDR3 DNA is TGTGCCAGCAGTTTTGCAAAGGGGAGAGGGTATCCTGGGGCCAACGTCCTGACTTTC. It codes for CASSFAKGRGYPGANVLTF.

This clonotype occurred a few times. This may come from a read error, since a much larger clone is one base off. Here the CDR3 omits its conserved ending phenylalanine or tryptophan, so a read error is the likely source. This rearrangement joins TRBV12-3 or TRBV12-4 to TRBJ1-6; 8 nucleotides agree with TRBD1. The CDR3 has 14 residues. V was pared by 4 bases and J by 9 bases, with 5 bases of the junction left unmatched. The CDR3 DNA follows: TGTGCCAGCAGTTCCCAGGGGGCGCTTTCACCCCTCCACCTT. Translating gives CASSSQGALSPLHL.

The gene calls are TRBV6-1 and TRBJ2-1, with 9 bases aligning to TRBD2. The CDR3 contains 18 residues. With 8 bases clipped from V and 5 bases from J, the junction kept 19 bases outside the gene matches. The germline V gene encodes CDR1 MNHNS and CDR2 SASEGT. CDR3: CASGSIVGAGGSHNEQFF. The CDR3 DNA reads TGTGCCAGCGGAAGCATAGTTGGGGCGGGAGGGTCCCACAATGAGCAGTTCTTC.

This clonotype was recorded a few times. The chain links TRBV6-2 or TRBV6-3 to TRBJ2-3; D may be TRBD2 (5 bases). The germline CDR1 and CDR2 sequences are MNHEY and SVGEGT. This CDR3 is built from 13 residues. Deletions cut 8 bases from V and 2 bases from J, with 11 bases between. The CDR3 bases are TGTGCCAGCCGGGGTTTCTTCACAGATACGCAGTATTTT. Residues: CASRGFFTDTQYF.

This clonotype was counted between two and nine times. This chain connects TRBV2 to TRBJ2-7; weak D call: TRBD2 (5 bases). In germline, CDR1 is SNHLY, CDR2 FYNNEI. V was cut by 3 bases and J by 3 bases, with 9 bases left in between. The CDR3 consists of 13 residues. CDR3: CASSEEVFYEQYF. The CDR3 DNA reads as TGTGCCAGCAGTGAGGAGGTTTTCTACGAGCAGTACTTC.

The chain employs TRBV20-1 and TRBJ2-5, with D possibly TRBD2 on 6 matching bases. V was clipped by 0 bases and J by 2 bases, with 13 bases between them. CDR1 and CDR2 from the germline V gene are DFQATT and SNEGSKA (reference sequence). This CDR3 spans 15 amino acids. Here the CDR3 DNA reads TGCAGTGCTAGAGATTTTTCTAGCGCGCAAGAGACCCAGTACTTC. Its protein is CSARDFSSAQETQYF.

In its sample, this clonotype was seen many times. The gene calls are TRBV4-2 and TRBJ2-3, with 10 bases lining up with TRBD1. Germline CDR1 reads LGHNA; CDR2 reads YNFKEQ. The CDR3 consists of 15 residues. The junction had 1 base not matched to a gene; V was cut back by 0 bases and J by 4 bases. The DNA of the CDR3 is TGTGCCAGCAGCCAAGAGACAGGGGGCGCAGATACGCAGTATTTT. It codes for CASSQETGGADTQYF.

This clonotype turned up a few times. This chain uses TRBV6-1 with TRBJ2-7; no reliable D call. Trimming stripped 2 bases from V and 1 base from J, with 6 bases between. The CDR3 is made up of 13 amino acids. Per the germline V gene, CDR1 is MNHNS and CDR2 is SASEGT. CDR3 region: CASSEIGSYEQYF. The CDR3 DNA reads as TGTGCCAGCAGTGAAATAGGGTCCTACGAGCAGTACTTC.

This clonotype has just a few counts. The chain uses TRBV29-1 and TRBJ2-5, with TRBD2 matching over 13 bases. The CDR3 covers 13 residues. Trimming cost V 8 bases and J 5 bases; bases outside gene matches: 5. Germline CDR1 SQVTM, CDR2 ANQGSEA. The CDR3 DNA reads as TGCAGCTTCCGGACTAGCGGGGGTGAGACCCAGTACTTC. This sequence encodes CSFRTSGGETQYF.

This clonotype was recorded a few times. CDR3 sequence: CSASRRALFVRAADTQYF. Written as DNA, the CDR3 is TGCAGTGCTAGCCGGAGGGCCCTTTTTGTACGAGCTGCAGATACGCAGTATTTT. This chain joins TRBV20-1 and TRBJ2-3; tentative D call: TRBD2 (6 bases). Trimming left V 3 bases short and J 4 bases short, with 26 bases between. The CDR3 contains 18 residues. Germline lookup yields CDR1 DFQATT and CDR2 SNEGSKA (reference sequence).

This clonotype was recorded a few times. This chain uses TRBV28 with TRBJ1-5, with no clear D. The CDR3 covers 12 residues. V lost 6 bases and J lost 3, with 6 bases in between. Germline CDR1 and CDR2: MDHEN and SYDVKM. This CDR3 reads CASRSYNQPQHF. CDR3 nucleotides: TGTGCCAGCAGAAGCTACAATCAGCCCCAGCATTTT.

The genes are TRBV29-1 and TRBJ2-7, with 7 bases aligning to TRBD1. Trimming took 4 bases from V and 3 from J; bases not matched to a gene: 6. Germline lookup yields CDR1 SQVTM and CDR2 ANQGSEA. The CDR3 has 13 amino acids. CDR3 in DNA: TGCAGCGTTGTAAAGGGACAGAGCTACGAGCAGTACTTC. It specifies CSVVKGQSYEQYF.

The chain employs TRBV7-8 and TRBJ2-1, with TRBD1 matching 11 bases. V trimming: 4 bases; J trimming: 4 bases; junction bases outside the gene matches: 6. CDR1 is SGHVS and CDR2 is FQNEAQ in the germline V gene. This CDR3 spans 16 amino acids. CDR3 nucleotide sequence: TGTGCCAGCAGCTCAGATGGGACAGGGGGTTACAATGAGCAGTTCTTC. This translates into CASSSDGTGGYNEQFF.

The chain combines TRBV7-9 with TRBJ2-3; D ambiguous. Per the germline V gene, CDR1 is SEHNR and CDR2 is FQNEAQ (reference sequence). There are 16 residues in the CDR3. Trimming stripped 5 bases from V and 0 bases from J, with 15 bases between. The CDR3 reads CASSPHFSPSTDTQYF. The CDR3 nucleotides are TGTGCCAGCAGCCCTCATTTTTCGCCTAGCACAGATACGCAGTATTTT.

CDR3 in DNA: TGTGCCATCAGTGAGATGAGCGGGGGGGCCGGCAATGAGCAGTTCTTC. This encodes CAISEMSGGAGNEQFF. The rearrangement links TRBV10-3 to TRBJ2-1; TRBD2 matches at 10 bases. The germline V gene has CDR1 ENHRY and CDR2 SYGVKD. The CDR3 is made up of 16 amino acids. The trim removed 2 bases at V and 6 bases at J, leaving 7 bases unmatched.

This clonotype was recorded many times. The rearrangement uses TRBV12-3 or TRBV12-4 and TRBJ2-2; 11 positions match TRBD2. This CDR3 contains 14 residues. J was trimmed by 7 bases and V by 5 bases; bases with no gene match: 3. DNA for the CDR3: TGTGCCAGCAGTATGGGGACTAGCGGCGGGGAGCTGTTTTTT. Residues: CASSMGTSGGELFF.

The chain couples TRBV14 to TRBJ2-3; D is unresolved. Trimming pared 0 bases from V and 3 bases from J, leaving 7 bases between. The CDR3 runs 14 residues. Looked up from germline, CDR1 is SGHDN and CDR2 is FVKESK. In nucleotides, the CDR3 is TGTGCCAGCAGCCAAGATTGGGTAACAGATACGCAGTATTTT. This codes for CASSQDWVTDTQYF. Looking up the rest from reference TRBV14 and TRBJ2-3 gives the full variable domain: EAGVTQFPSHSVIEKGQTVTLRCDPISGHDNLYWYRRVMGKEIKFLLHFVKESKQDESGMPNNRFLAERTGGTYSTLKVQPAELEDSGVYFCASSQDWVTDTQYFGPGTRLTVL.

There are many counts of this clonotype. The chain recombines TRBV3-1 with TRBJ1-1; no definite D call. CDR1 and CDR2 from the germline V gene are LGHDT and YNNKEL (reference sequence). Trimming took off 1 base at V and 5 bases at J, with 8 bases between the two ends. This CDR3 is built from 13 residues. CDR3 in DNA: TGTGCCAGCAGCCAAGGGTTAGGAACTGAAGCTTTCTTT. Its protein is CASSQGLGTEAFF.

V gene TRBV20-1 combines with J gene TRBJ2-5; D assignment may be TRBD1 or TRBD2 (6 bases each). This CDR3 has 15 residues. V was clipped by 3 bases and J by 2 bases, with 16 bases between them. Germline V gene lookup returns CDR1 DFQATT and CDR2 SNEGSKA (reference sequence). CDR3 nucleotide sequence: TGCAGTGCTAGTGACTTCGGGGGCAGTCAAGAGACCCAGTACTTC. Amino acids: CSASDFGGSQETQYF.

Ten or more counts support this clonotype. The chain has TRBV12-3 or TRBV12-4 and TRBJ2-7; D is perhaps TRBD1 (5 bases). The CDR3 has 12 residues. V lost 7 bases, J lost 4 bases, and 11 bases lay in between. In nucleotides, the CDR3 is TGTGCCAGCACCACTCAGGGTTACGAGCAGTACTTC. As protein: CASTTQGYEQYF.